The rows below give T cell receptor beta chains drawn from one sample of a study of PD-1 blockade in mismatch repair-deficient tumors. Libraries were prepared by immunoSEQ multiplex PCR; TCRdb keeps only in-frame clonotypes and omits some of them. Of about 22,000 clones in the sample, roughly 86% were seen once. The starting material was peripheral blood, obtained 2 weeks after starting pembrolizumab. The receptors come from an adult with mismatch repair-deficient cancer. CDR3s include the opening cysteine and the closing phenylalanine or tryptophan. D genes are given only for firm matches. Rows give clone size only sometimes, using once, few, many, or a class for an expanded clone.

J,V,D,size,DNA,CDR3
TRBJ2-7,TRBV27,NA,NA,TGTGCCAGCAGTAGCAGCGGAACCTCCTACGAGCAGTACTTC,CASSSSGTSYEQYF
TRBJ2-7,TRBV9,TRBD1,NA,TGTGCCAGCAGGCAGGACAGGGAAGAATGCGAGCAGTACTTC,CASRQDREECEQYF
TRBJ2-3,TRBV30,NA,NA,TGTGCCTGGATAGTTCGGGGCGCAGATACGCAGTATTTT,CAWIVRGADTQYF
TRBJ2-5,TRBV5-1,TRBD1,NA,TGCGCCAGCAGTAGGGACAGGGACGAGACCCAGTACTTC,CASSRDRDETQYF
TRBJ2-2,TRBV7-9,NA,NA,TGTGCCAGCAGGCGAGGAGCCGGGGAGCTGTTTTTT,CASRRGAGELFF
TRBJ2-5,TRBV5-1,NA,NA,TGCGCCAGCAGCTACTCACGGGGGCAAGAGACCCAGTACTTC,CASSYSRGQETQYF
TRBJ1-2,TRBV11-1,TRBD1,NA,TGTGCCAGCAGTCGGACCGGGACAGCAAACTATGGCTACACCTTC,CASSRTGTANYGYTF
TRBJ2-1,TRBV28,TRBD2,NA,TGTGCCAGCAGTTTGGGGGTGGCGGGACTAGCCTATGAGCAGTTCTTC,CASSLGVAGLAYEQFF
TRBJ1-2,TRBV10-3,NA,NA,TGTGCCATCAGTGTAGGCTCGGCTTATGGCTACACCTTC,CAISVGSAYGYTF
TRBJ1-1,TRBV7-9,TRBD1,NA,TGTGCCAGCAGCGAGGAGGACAGGGGGTGGACTGAAGCTTTCTTT,CASSEEDRGWTEAFF
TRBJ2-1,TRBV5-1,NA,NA,TGCGCCAGCAGCTTGCGGACGGTCAGCTCCTACAATGAGCAGTTCTTC,CASSLRTVSSYNEQFF
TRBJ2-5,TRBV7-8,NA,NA,TGTGCCAGCAGCACGGGGGAGACCCAGTACTTC,CASSTGETQYF
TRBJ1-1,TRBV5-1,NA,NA,TGCGCCAGCAGCTTGGTACCGGCGAACACTGAAGCTTTCTTT,CASSLVPANTEAFF
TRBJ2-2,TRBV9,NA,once,TGTGCCAGCAGCGGGACTTCTAACACCGGGGAGCTGTTTTTT,CASSGTSNTGELFF